This entry lists 18 T cell receptor beta chains sequenced from one sample in a study of neurological immune-mediated disorders. TCRdb passed the 5' RACE reads through MiXCR, listing each CDR3 protein once. Of about 120,000 distinct CDR3 sequences in the sample, roughly 3.4% were seen once. Sequences were obtained from PBMCs. These TCRs come from a woman aged 25 to 45 with multiple sclerosis.

This clonotype was seen more than once but under ten times. A much more abundant neighbour one base away suggests this may be a read error. The chain recombines TRBV7-6 with TRBJ2-2, with D perhaps being TRBD1 or TRBD2 (5 bases each). The CDR3 is 14 amino acids. Looked up from germline, CDR1 is SGHVS and CDR2 is FNYEAQ. The CDR3 DNA reads as TGTGCCAGCAGCCCCCTCCTGCTCACCGGGGCGCTGTTTTTT. As protein: CASSPLLLTGALFF.

This clonotype was seen a few times. V usage is TRBV7-8 and J usage is TRBJ2-5; the D call may be TRBD1 or TRBD2 (7 bases each). Trimming took 5 bases from V and 3 from J, leaving 19 bases between them. Germline CDR1 is SGHVS and CDR2 is FQNEAQ. The CDR3 length is 16 residues. The CDR3: CASSRNRGGGKETQYF. The CDR3 DNA reads TGTGCCAGCAGCCGAAACAGGGGAGGGGGAAAAGAGACCCAGTACTTC. The complete variable domain, with remaining parts taken from reference TRBV7-8 and TRBJ2-5, reads GAGVSQSPRYKVAKRGQDVALRCDPISGHVSLFWYQQALGQGPEFLTYFQNEAQLDKSGLPSDRFFAERPEGSVSTLKIQRTQQEDSAVYLCASSRNRGGGKETQYFGPGTRLLVL.

The sample holds a few counts of this clonotype. The chain carries TRBV20-1 and TRBJ2-1; D is possibly TRBD2 (6 bases). Germline V lookup: CDR1 DFQATT, CDR2 SNEGSKA (reference sequence). This CDR3 has 15 residues. Trimming pared 3 bases from V and 3 bases from J, leaving 15 bases between. The CDR3 reads CSARGPGTDYNEQFF. In DNA, the CDR3 is TGCAGTGCTAGGGGTCCTGGGACTGACTACAATGAGCAGTTCTTC.

This clonotype occurred many times. This chain connects TRBV6-6 to TRBJ1-1; D gene unclear. CDR3 length: 16 residues. With 2 bases removed from V and 8 bases from J, the gap between germline ends came to 21 bases. Germline CDR1 and CDR2: MNHNY and SVGAGI (reference sequence). The CDR3 DNA sequence: TGTGCCAGCAGTTACCCCGGACGGAGTAAAGGAAGCGAAGCTTTCTTT. The encoded protein is CASSYPGRSKGSEAFF.

This clonotype was seen ten or more times. The CDR3 loop reads CASSYPVGTGLDTGELFF. The CDR3 coding sequence is TGCGCCAGCAGCTATCCCGTTGGCACAGGGTTGGACACCGGGGAGCTGTTTTTT. The V call is TRBV5-1, the J call TRBJ2-2; D perhaps matches TRBD1 (6 bases). The V end was cut by 3 bases, the J end by 3 bases, with 21 bases between. The germline V gene encodes CDR1 SGHRS and CDR2 YFSETQ. The CDR3 has 18 amino acids.

This clonotype was detected many times. This chain links TRBV6-2 or TRBV6-3 with TRBJ2-7, with D maybe TRBD2 (5 bases). The V end was cut by 1 base, the J end by 9 bases, with 13 bases between. CDR3 length: 13 amino acids. Looked up from germline, CDR1 is MNHEY and CDR2 is SVGEGT. The CDR3 loop reads CASSYYRAEGQYF. As DNA, the CDR3 is TGTGCCAGCAGTTACTACCGGGCCGAGGGGCAGTACTTC.

Many counts were recorded for this clonotype. This chain connects TRBV5-6 to TRBJ2-3, with D perhaps TRBD1 or TRBD2 (5 bases each). Trimming took 4 bases from V and 8 from J, leaving 17 bases between them. Germline V gene sequence: CDR1 SGHDT, CDR2 YYEEEE. The CDR3 is 14 amino acids. The CDR3 region has the DNA TGTGCCAGCAGCCCGGGACGGGCGGACGGTACGCAGTATTTT. It yields the protein CASSPGRADGTQYF. Full variable domain (rest looked up from reference TRBV5-6 and TRBJ2-3): DAGVTQSPTHLIKTRGQQVTLRCSPKSGHDTVSWYQQALGQGPQFIFQYYEEEERQRGNFPDRFSGHQFPNYSSELNVNALLLGDSALYLCASSPGRADGTQYFGPGTRLTVL.

This clonotype was counted ten times or more. DNA of the CDR3: TGTGCCAGCAGCCTGGGGACAGGGGTCTGGGATACGCAGTATTTT. As protein: CASSLGTGVWDTQYF. The J gene is TRBJ2-3, the V gene TRBV3-1, with TRBD1 matching over 10 bases. Germline values: CDR1 LGHDT, CDR2 YNNKEL (reference sequence). The V gene end was trimmed by 4 bases and the J gene end by 6 bases; junction bases not matched to a gene: 7. The CDR3 is 15 amino acids.

The sample holds many counts of this clonotype. The rearrangement joins TRBV5-1 to TRBJ1-1, with D possibly TRBD1 on 5 matching bases. Germline V lookup: CDR1 SGHRS, CDR2 YFSETQ. Between the trimmed V and J ends, which lost 0 bases and 6 bases, there was a span of 9 bases. This CDR3 has 13 residues. CDR3 in DNA: TGCGCCAGCAGCTTGGTAACAGGTGCTGAAGCTTTCTTT. Protein: CASSLVTGAEAFF. The full variable domain, in which reference TRBV5-1 and TRBJ1-1 provide the parts outside the CDR3, is KAGVTQTPRYLIKTRGQQVTLSCSPISGHRSVSWYQQTPGQGLQFLFEYFSETQRNKGNFPGRFSGRQFSNSRSEMNVSTLELGDSALYLCASSLVTGAEAFFGQGTRLTVV.

This clonotype was recorded at least ten times. The chain employs TRBV9 and TRBJ1-3; TRBD1 might be the D (6 bases). CDR1 is SGDLS and CDR2 is YYNGEE in the germline V gene. This CDR3 is 15 amino acids long. Trimming pared 4 bases from V and 4 bases from J, leaving 15 bases between. The CDR3 DNA reads as TGTGCCAGCAGCCCACCCGGGACAAACGGAAACACCATATATTTT. Its protein product is CASSPPGTNGNTIYF.

On this clonotype itself: This sequence may be a read error, since a much larger clone differs from it by one base. The J gene is TRBJ2-7, the V gene TRBV20-1; unclear D gene. The CDR3 is made up of 14 amino acids. V was clipped by 2 bases and J by 5 bases, with 16 bases between them. Germline loops: CDR1 DFQATT, CDR2 SNEGSKA (reference sequence). The CDR3, as DNA: TGCAGTGCTAGACACCCCGTGGTGGGTAACGAGCAGTACTTC. It yields the protein CSARHPVVGNEQYF.

This clonotype was seen at least ten times. This chain links TRBV12-5 with TRBJ2-7, with 8 bases that match TRBD1. This CDR3 region has 14 residues. The V and J ends lost 7 bases and 4 bases, in that order; junction bases with no gene match: 9. Germline assignment: CDR1 LGHNT and CDR2 FRNRAP. The CDR3 DNA follows: TGTGCTAGTGCCCAAGGACAGGGAGCTTACGAGCAGTACTTC. This encodes CASAQGQGAYEQYF.

At least ten counts were recorded for this clonotype. This chain uses TRBV5-1 with TRBJ2-3; 9 bases are a match to TRBD1. The germline gives CDR1 SGHRS, CDR2 YFSETQ. CDR3 length equals 16 residues. V lost 4 bases, J lost 6 bases, and 12 bases stayed unmatched. CDR3 nucleotide sequence: TGCGCCAGCAGCCTTGGAAACAGGGGGCAAGTGGATACGCAGTATTTT. This translates into CASSLGNRGQVDTQYF.

Many counts were recorded for this clonotype. This chain joins TRBV7-2 and TRBJ2-3; D gene uncertain. V gave up 1 base and J gave up 1 base, with 12 bases separating them. The CDR3 sequence is 16 residues long. Germline V CDR1 and CDR2: SGHTA, FQGNSA. CDR3 amino acids: CASSLGHMMGTDTQYF. CDR3 sequence (DNA): TGTGCCAGCAGCTTAGGCCATATGATGGGCACAGATACGCAGTATTTT.

This clonotype was seen ten or more times. The rearrangement links TRBV2 to TRBJ2-1, with TRBD2 matching over 12 bases. J was trimmed by 9 bases and V by 7 bases; bases with no gene match: 10. The CDR3 extends over 15 amino acids. CDR1 and CDR2 (germline): SNHLY, FYNNEI. The CDR3 DNA reads TGTGCCAGCAACGGACTAGCGGGGCGATCTGGTGAGCAGTTCTTC. As protein: CASNGLAGRSGEQFF.

Comments on this clonotype: This may be a read error: a much more frequent sequence differs by one nucleotide. CDR3 loop: CASSRKGVGNTEAFF. Written as DNA, the CDR3 is TGTGCCAGCAGTAGGAAAGGGGTCGGGAACACTGAAGCTTTCTTT. The chain is built from TRBV27 and TRBJ1-1; D might be TRBD1 (5 bases). The V gene lost 5 bases and the J gene lost 1 base, with 14 bases spanning the gap. The CDR3 is made up of 15 amino acids. Germline CDR1 and CDR2: MNHEY and SMNVEV (reference sequence).

The chain recombines TRBV12-3 or TRBV12-4 with TRBJ1-1; D ambiguous. The V gene lost 7 bases and the J gene lost 0 bases, with 9 bases spanning the gap. This CDR3 is built from 13 residues. CDR3 residues: CASTPRLNTEAFF. Here the CDR3 DNA reads TGTGCCAGCACCCCTCGGCTGAACACTGAAGCTTTCTTT.

In its sample, this clonotype was seen many times. The CDR3 region is CATSREGTAFMNTEAFF. The CDR3 nucleotides are TGTGCCACCAGCAGAGAGGGGACAGCCTTTATGAACACTGAAGCTTTCTTT. The chain is built from TRBV15 and TRBJ1-1; 7 bases are shared with TRBD1. Germline loops: CDR1 LNHNV, CDR2 YYDKDF (reference sequence). The CDR3 is made up of 17 amino acids. V was clipped by 0 bases and J by 0 bases; unmatched bases: 7.